These T cell receptor beta chains were read from a single sample in a study of identical twins. In TCRdb, the 5' RACE reads were re-called with MiXCR into one record per CDR3 protein. The data hold about 690,000 distinct CDR3 sequences, with approximately 21% observed a single time. Another study also made use of these data, one on T cells expressing NK-cell markers.

Sequencing was performed on PBMCs. The receptor source for this set is a woman aged 18 to 35 in good health. Each CDR3 is given with its conserved first and last residue. D genes are given only for firm matches. Clone size appears in some rows only: once, few, many, or a class for an expanded clone.

>many|-|TRBJ1-5|TRBV7-9
CASSLEGSNQPQHF
TGTGCCAGCAGCTTGGAGGGAAGCAATCAGCCCCAGCATTTT
>many|TRBD2|TRBJ2-3|TRBV5-1
CASSPGGIGTDTQYF
TGCGCCAGCAGCCCGGGGGGTATAGGCACAGATACGCAGTATTTT
>-|TRBD1|TRBJ2-3|TRBV27
CASSRPTGGGGDTQYF
TGTGCCAGCAGTCGCCCGACAGGGGGTGGAGGAGATACGCAGTATTTT
>-|TRBD2|TRBJ2-1|TRBV2
CASSREGYGEQFF
TGTGCCAGCAGTCGGGAGGGGTATGGTGAGCAGTTCTTC
>-|TRBD2|TRBJ2-5|TRBV28
CASSGSGSGQETQYF
TGTGCCAGCAGTGGGAGCGGGAGCGGGCAAGAGACCCAGTACTTC
>-|-|TRBJ2-5|TRBV5-1
CASSSDSSSVAQYF
TGCGCCAGCAGCTCCGACAGCAGCAGCGTGGCCCAGTACTTC
>-|-|TRBJ2-3|TRBV12-3/TRBV12-4
CASLQGLRVGDTQYF
TGTGCCAGCTTACAGGGTCTTAGAGTTGGAGATACGCAGTATTTT
>few|-|TRBJ2-1|TRBV7-9
CASSRGLIYSNEQFF
TGTGCCAGCAGCCGCGGGCTTATCTACTCTAATGAGCAGTTCTTC
>many|-|TRBJ1-1|TRBV29-1
CSVEGDKNTEAFF
TGCAGCGTTGAAGGTGACAAGAACACTGAAGCTTTCTTT
>few|TRBD2|TRBJ2-2|TRBV12-3/TRBV12-4
CASRPSGSGPTGELFF
TGTGCCAGCAGGCCGAGCGGGAGCGGCCCAACCGGGGAGCTGTTTTTT
>-|-|TRBJ2-1|TRBV16
CASSQSGVGGEQFF
TGTGCCAGCAGCCAATCAGGGGTTGGCGGGGAGCAGTTCTTC
>-|TRBD2|TRBJ2-1|TRBV7-7
CASSPVGGASYNEQFF
TGTGCTAGCAGCCCGGTCGGGGGGGCCTCCTACAATGAGCAGTTCTTC
>few|TRBD2|TRBJ2-3|TRBV25-1
CASSAAGVGTDTQYF
TGTGCCAGCAGTGCGGCGGGAGTGGGGACAGATACGCAGTATTTT
>-|-|TRBJ2-3|TRBV29-1
CSAGQVDTDTQYF
TGCAGCGCAGGGCAGGTGGACACAGATACGCAGTATTTT